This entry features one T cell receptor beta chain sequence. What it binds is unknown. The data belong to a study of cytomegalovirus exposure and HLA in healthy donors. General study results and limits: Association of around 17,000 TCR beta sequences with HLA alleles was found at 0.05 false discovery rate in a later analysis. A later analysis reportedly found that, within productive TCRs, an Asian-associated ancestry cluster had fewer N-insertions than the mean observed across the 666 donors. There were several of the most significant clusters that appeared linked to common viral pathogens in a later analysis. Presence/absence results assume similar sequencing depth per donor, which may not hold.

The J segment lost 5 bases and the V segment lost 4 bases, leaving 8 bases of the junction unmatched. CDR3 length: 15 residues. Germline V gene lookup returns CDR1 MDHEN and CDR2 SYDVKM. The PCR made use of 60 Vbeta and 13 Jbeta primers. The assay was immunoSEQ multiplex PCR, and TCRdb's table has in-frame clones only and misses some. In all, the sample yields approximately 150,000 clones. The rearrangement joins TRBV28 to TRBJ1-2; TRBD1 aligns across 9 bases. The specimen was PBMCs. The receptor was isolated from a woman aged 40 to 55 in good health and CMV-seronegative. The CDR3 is CASSSPPTGGYGYTF. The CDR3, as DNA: TGTGCCAGCAGTTCCCCCCCGACAGGGGGTTATGGCTACACCTTC.